This is a list of T cell receptor beta chains from one sample in a study of beta chain features in type 1 diabetes. TCRdb's table, derived via immunoSEQ multiplex PCR, lists solely in-frame clones and lacks some. The sample lists hundreds of thousands of clones; 13% to 15% were seen once. Sequenced: naive CD4+ T cells from blood. The receptors were gathered from a man aged 30 to 39 with type 1 diabetes. Both conserved end residues are part of each CDR3. The D gene is left open where the match is weak. Size is omitted from some rows. Given values are once, few, many or a class for expanded clones.

j_call,clone_size,d_call,v_call,cdr3_aa,cdr3_nt
TRBJ2-2,few,NA,TRBV7-2,CASSPMGLMNTGELFF,TGTGCCAGCAGCCCCATGGGACTGATGAACACCGGGGAGCTGTTTTTT
TRBJ2-7,few,NA,TRBV5-4,CASHRQDGTYEQYF,TGTGCCAGTCACCGACAGGATGGCACTTACGAGCAGTACTTC
TRBJ2-6,NA,TRBD1,TRBV4-3,CASSHAQGPGANVLTF,TGCGCCAGCAGCCATGCACAGGGGCCTGGGGCCAACGTCCTGACTTTC
TRBJ1-1,NA,NA,TRBV5-1,CASREGSGSTEAFF,TGCGCCAGCAGAGAGGGCAGCGGTAGCACTGAAGCTTTCTTT
TRBJ2-1,NA,TRBD2,TRBV28,CASSLLAGGSYNEQFF,TGTGCCAGCAGTTTGCTAGCGGGAGGTTCCTACAATGAGCAGTTCTTC
TRBJ2-6,NA,NA,TRBV18,CASSPLEARSGANVLTF,TGTGCCAGCTCACCACTGGAGGCACGCTCTGGGGCCAACGTCCTGACTTTC
TRBJ1-1,few,NA,TRBV28,CASSFGGQFWGTFF,TGTGCCAGCAGTTTTGGGGGACAATTTTGGGGCACCTTCTTT
TRBJ2-7,NA,TRBD1,TRBV23-1,CASIRDREPYEQYF,TGCGCCAGCATCCGGGACAGGGAGCCCTACGAGCAGTACTTC
TRBJ1-4,NA,NA,TRBV15,CATSREQGSNEKLFF,TGTGCCACCAGCAGAGAGCAGGGGAGTAATGAAAAACTGTTTTTT
TRBJ2-1,NA,TRBD1,TRBV5-1,CASSSGQGYNEQFF,TGCGCCAGCAGCTCGGGACAGGGATACAATGAGCAGTTCTTC
TRBJ2-2,NA,TRBD2,TRBV7-8,CASSLGGLAIPGELFF,TGTGCCAGCAGCTTAGGGGGACTAGCGATCCCCGGGGAGCTGTTTTTT
TRBJ1-1,few,NA,TRBV25-1,CASRPLGGWGLNTEAFF,TGTGCCAGCAGGCCCTTAGGGGGATGGGGTTTGAACACTGAAGCTTTCTTT
TRBJ1-1,NA,TRBD1,TRBV7-9,CASSSRQGWTEAFF,TGTGCCAGCAGCTCCAGACAGGGTTGGACTGAAGCTTTCTTT
TRBJ2-7,NA,TRBD1,TRBV5-1,CASSIGQGSSYEQYF,TGCGCCAGCAGCATAGGACAGGGGAGTTCCTACGAGCAGTACTTC
TRBJ2-3,NA,TRBD2,TRBV27,CASSSFSGLAGSTDTQYF,TGTGCCAGCAGTTCATTCTCCGGACTAGCGGGGAGCACAGATACGCAGTATTTT
TRBJ2-7,few,TRBD1,TRBV5-6,CASSLRWTGVFEQYF,TGTGCCAGCAGCTTGCGTTGGACAGGGGTCTTCGAGCAGTACTTC
TRBJ2-1,NA,TRBD2,TRBV7-6,CASSTLGGRLSYNEQFF,TGTGCCAGCAGCACCCTCGGCGGGAGGCTCTCCTACAATGAGCAGTTCTTC
TRBJ2-1,NA,NA,TRBV2,CASSGVSAHNEQFF,TGTGCCAGCAGTGGGGTTAGCGCGCACAATGAGCAGTTCTTC
TRBJ2-7,NA,TRBD2,TRBV18,CASSPPGTSGSGEQYF,TGTGCCAGCTCACCACCCGGGACTAGCGGGTCGGGAGAGCAGTACTTC
TRBJ1-2,NA,NA,TRBV12-5,CASGFGQGVYGYTF,TGTGCTAGTGGTTTTGGGCAGGGCGTCTATGGCTACACCTTC
TRBJ2-1,NA,TRBD2,TRBV6-4,CASSATSGNEQFF,TGTGCCAGCAGTGCGACTAGCGGGAATGAGCAGTTCTTC
TRBJ2-5,few,NA,TRBV5-1,CASSLVGGQGETQYF,TGCGCCAGCAGCTTGGTTGGCGGACAAGGGGAGACCCAGTACTTC
TRBJ2-5,few,TRBD2,TRBV11-2,CASSFGGGDETQYF,TGTGCCAGCAGCTTTGGGGGAGGGGACGAGACCCAGTACTTC
TRBJ2-3,NA,NA,TRBV4-2,CASSQDHRVVDTQYF,TGTGCCAGCAGCCAAGATCACAGGGTCGTGGATACGCAGTATTTT
TRBJ1-5,NA,NA,TRBV18,CASSPPYSNQPQHF,TGTGCCAGCTCACCACCTTATAGCAATCAGCCCCAGCATTTT
TRBJ2-1,few,NA,TRBV15,CATSRDREAYNEQFF,TGTGCCACCAGCAGAGACAGGGAGGCCTACAATGAGCAGTTCTTC
TRBJ1-5,NA,TRBD1,TRBV18,CASSQLGQVLNQPQHF,TGTGCCAGCTCACAACTCGGACAGGTGCTCAATCAGCCCCAGCATTTT
TRBJ1-1,NA,TRBD1,TRBV7-3,CASTLRQGTEAFF,TGTGCCAGCACCCTCCGACAGGGCACTGAAGCTTTCTTT
TRBJ1-2,NA,NA,TRBV12-5,CASGDEQGAYGYTF,TGTGCTAGTGGTGACGAACAGGGAGCCTATGGCTACACCTTC
TRBJ2-1,NA,TRBD2,TRBV28,CASSPFPRRLAGAWSYNEQFF,TGTGCCAGCAGTCCTTTTCCCCGGAGACTAGCGGGAGCTTGGTCCTACAATGAGCAGTTCTTC
TRBJ1-2,NA,NA,TRBV18,CASSGGASDYGYTF,TGTGCCAGCTCGGGGGGGGCCAGCGACTATGGCTACACCTTC
TRBJ2-1,NA,NA,TRBV7-2,CASSLMRGHEQFF,TGTGCCAGCAGCTTAATGCGGGGCCATGAGCAGTTCTTC